A single count supports the clone carrying this TCR beta chain. This CDR3 is 13 amino acids long. V gave up 4 bases and J gave up 6 bases, with 16 bases separating them. Germline CDR1 and CDR2: SQVTM and ANQGSEA. Reverse transcription of about 0.5 to 1 ug RNA was performed with random hexamers. From the immunoSEQ multiplex PCR reads, TCRdb called clonotypes with MiXCR, one entry per CDR3 protein. The data contain some 260,000 distinct CDR3 sequences, around 83% of them singletons. The sample belongs to a study of CD8 T cells in Susac syndrome. The chain is built from TRBV29-1 and TRBJ2-7, with a possible D match to TRBD2 (6 bases). Sequencing was done on a sample of CD8+ T cells from PBMCs. The sequence came from a human donor with multiple sclerosis. CDR3 loop: CSVGWGEESEQYF. In nucleotides, the CDR3 is TGCAGCGTTGGATGGGGGGAGGAAAGCGAGCAGTACTTC.